Only one count was recorded for the clone carrying this T cell receptor (beta chain). The protocol was immunoSEQ multiplex PCR, while the TCRdb copy is restricted to in-frame clones and leaves out a portion. The sample has about 190,000 clones, approximately 84% seen once; the top ten hold roughly 3.2%. This specimen belongs to a study of blood T cell repertoires in COVID-19. The wider study: COVID-19 samples from acute and convalescent phases originated in the United States, Italy and Spain. From T cells, B-cell-depleted T cells, or PBMCs came the material, which was cDNA or gDNA.

Cohorts were based on clinical histories the participants reported. Either two negative PCRs, clearance, or symptom resolution qualified Cohort 3 donors as recovered. Germline CDR1 reads MDHEN; CDR2 reads SYDVKM. With 4 bases clipped from V and 3 bases from J, the junction kept 9 bases outside the gene matches. The CDR3 covers 15 residues. The chain recombines TRBV28 with TRBJ2-7, with 7 bases aligning to TRBD1. Sequenced input: PBMCs or T cells enriched from blood (not recorded which). This TCR came from a woman in her thirties who had recovered from COVID-19. The CDR3 loop reads CASSSPRTGLYEQYV. The CDR3 DNA reads as TGTGCCAGCAGTTCCCCCCGGACAGGCCTCTACGAGCAGTACGTC.